This T cell receptor (beta chain) was recovered during a study of cytomegalovirus exposure and HLA in healthy donors. Comment on this clone: Its antigen is unknown.

The germline CDR1 and CDR2 sequences are SGHNT and YYREEE (reference sequence). Trimming took 4 bases from V and 2 from J, leaving 14 bases between them. The CDR3 is made up of 15 amino acids. The PCR had 60 Vbeta and 13 Jbeta primers. The table came from immunoSEQ multiplex PCR; TCRdb's copy has only in-frame clones and leaves some out. The table shows more than 65,000 clones, with around 82% occurring only once. General study points: Later work showed greater clonal expansion in HLA-associated TCR beta chains than in equally common others. Earlier analysis looked at TCR beta V segments, and most were productive about 90% or about 30% of the time.

Every donor was a healthy person donating bone marrow. The sequenced material came from PBMCs. The receptor was isolated from a man aged 18 to 30 in good health and CMV-seronegative. The chain combines TRBV5-4 with TRBJ2-3; possibly TRBD1 for D (7 bases). The CDR3 sequence: CASSVQGTFTDTQYF. CDR3 nucleotide sequence: TGTGCCAGCAGCGTACAGGGGACTTTCACAGATACGCAGTATTTT.